These 23 T cell receptor beta chains were sequenced from one sample in a study of T cells in Graves' hyperthyroidism and ophthalmopathy. RNA transcripts served as the template for amplifying TCR beta CDR3 regions. Researchers ran a first-round RT-PCR on the TCR CDR3 using the HTBI primer set. Using its own MiXCR run on the multiplex PCR reads, TCRdb lists one record per CDR3 protein. The profile covers about 420,000 distinct CDR3 sequences, with roughly an eighth appearing a single time and 5.3% taken by the ten largest. The specimen was blood. Receptor source: a woman between 18 and 29 years old with Graves' hyperthyroidism.

This clonotype was seen many times. This chain connects TRBV20-1 to TRBJ2-1; 7 positions match TRBD2. Unmatched junction bases numbered 6, after V lost 1 base and J lost 3 bases. The CDR3 contains 15 residues. Germline V gene lookup returns CDR1 DFQATT and CDR2 SNEGSKA (reference sequence). The CDR3, as DNA: TGCAGTGCTAGAGCTCCAGCGGGAAACTACAATGAGCAGTTCTTC. This sequence encodes CSARAPAGNYNEQFF.

There are many counts of this clonotype. The V and J genes are TRBV10-3 and TRBJ2-1, with 8 bases matching TRBD2. Germline assignment: CDR1 ENHRY and CDR2 SYGVKD. This CDR3 region has 16 residues. Trimming removed 5 bases from V and 2 bases from J; junction bases left unmatched: 8. The DNA of the CDR3 is TGTGCCATCAGTAGCGGGAGTAGACCGGCCTACAATGAGCAGTTCTTC. This gives the protein CAISSGSRPAYNEQFF.

At least ten counts were recorded for this clonotype. The chain couples TRBV30 to TRBJ2-4; D is uncertain. Looked up from germline, CDR1 is GTSNPN and CDR2 is SVGIG (reference sequence). The length of the CDR3 is 15 residues. V shed 2 bases and J shed 1 base, with 12 bases lying between them. The CDR3 spells CAWSIPAIAKNIQYF. The CDR3 DNA reads TGTGCCTGGAGTATCCCTGCTATCGCCAAAAACATTCAGTACTTC.

The table lists this clonotype with many counts. This chain connects TRBV29-1 to TRBJ1-1; D is possibly TRBD1 (6 bases). The CDR3 sequence is 11 residues long. The germline gives CDR1 SQVTM, CDR2 ANQGSEA. For the CDR3, the DNA is TGCACCACAGGGCAGGGAACTGAAGCTTTCTTT. It specifies CTTGQGTEAFF. Filled out from reference TRBV29-1 and TRBJ1-1, the complete variable domain reads SAVISQKPSRDICQRGTSLTIQCQVDSQVTMMFWYRQQPGQSLTLIATANQGSEATYESGFVIDKFPISRPNLTFSTLTVSNMSPEDSSIYLCTTGQGTEAFFGQGTRLTVV.

This clonotype was detected ten times or more. The chain combines TRBV28 with TRBJ1-1, with 9 positions matching TRBD1. Germline V lookup: CDR1 MDHEN, CDR2 SYDVKM. J gave up 3 bases and V 5 bases, and 7 bases lay outside the gene matches. This CDR3 region has 15 residues. The CDR3: CASSPPTGGYTEAFF. In nucleotides, the CDR3 is TGTGCCAGCAGTCCTCCGACAGGGGGTTACACTGAAGCTTTCTTT.

This clonotype was seen ten or more times. The rearrangement uses TRBV28 and TRBJ1-5, with D maybe TRBD1 (5 bases). There are 16 residues in the CDR3. Trimming stripped 5 bases from V and 4 bases from J, with 18 bases between. Per germline, CDR1 MDHEN and CDR2 SYDVKM. In nucleotides, the CDR3 is TGTGCCAGCAGTGCCCCCGGGGCCGGGAGGAATCAGCCCCAGCATTTT. Translating gives CASSAPGAGRNQPQHF.

The rearrangement uses TRBV10-1 and TRBJ2-7, with 10 bases lining up with TRBD1. Germline loops: CDR1 WNHNN, CDR2 SYGVQD (reference sequence). This CDR3 is 15 amino acids long. Trimming took 6 bases from V and 4 from J; bases not matched to a gene: 9. The CDR3 sequence: CASSDRDRGLYEQYF. CDR3 nucleotide sequence: TGCGCCAGCAGCGATCGGGACAGGGGTTTATACGAGCAGTACTTC.

There are many counts of this clonotype. The chain joins TRBV7-2 to TRBJ2-7, with TRBD2 identical over 7 bases. V lost 3 bases and J lost 4; bases outside the gene matches: 6. The CDR3 is made up of 14 amino acids. CDR1 and CDR2 from the germline V gene are SGHTA and FQGNSA. The DNA for the CDR3 is TGTGCCAGCAGCTTCTCTGCGGGAGAATACGAGCAGTACTTC. Translation: CASSFSAGEYEQYF. Based on the CDR3 plus reference TRBV7-2 and TRBJ2-7, the full variable domain is GAGVSQSPSNKVTEKGKDVELRCDPISGHTALYWYRQSLGQGLEFLIYFQGNSAPDKSGLPSDRFSAERTGGSVSTLTIQRTQQEDSAVYLCASSFSAGEYEQYFGPGTRLTVT.

This clonotype came up many times. The CDR3 DNA sequence: TGTGCCAGCAGTTTATTAGGGGCAGGGCAAGAGACCCAGTACTTC. This translates into CASSLLGAGQETQYF. V gene TRBV27 combines with J gene TRBJ2-5; possibly TRBD1 for D (5 bases). The CDR3 extends over 15 amino acids. The V and J ends lost 1 base and 2 bases respectively, with 11 bases between them. Per the germline V gene, CDR1 is MNHEY and CDR2 is SMNVEV (reference sequence).

In this sample, this clonotype turned up a few times. The chain joins TRBV20-1 to TRBJ2-5; 16 bases map to TRBD2. This CDR3 has 17 residues. V lost 6 bases, J lost 5 bases, and 12 bases stayed unmatched. The germline V gene encodes CDR1 DFQATT and CDR2 SNEGSKA (reference sequence). The CDR3 spells CSAPPAGTSGRAETQYF. The CDR3 bases are TGCAGTGCCCCTCCCGCCGGGACTAGCGGGAGGGCGGAGACCCAGTACTTC.

This clonotype was observed many times. The rearrangement uses TRBV3-1 and TRBJ2-1; D unclear. CDR3 length: 14 amino acids. V was trimmed by 1 base and J by 1 base, leaving 5 bases between them. CDR1 is LGHDT and CDR2 is YNNKEL in the germline V gene (reference sequence). CDR3 sequence (DNA): TGTGCCAGCAGCCAAGTTGGGTCCTACAATGAGCAGTTCTTC. Translating it yields CASSQVGSYNEQFF.

This clonotype was detected many times. The chain links TRBV20-1 to TRBJ2-3; D is undetermined. V lost 0 bases and J 3 bases, leaving 7 bases between the germline ends. Germline CDR1 reads DFQATT; CDR2 reads SNEGSKA (reference sequence). The CDR3 extends over 13 amino acids. CDR3 loop: CSARDHWTDTQYF. CDR3 bases: TGCAGTGCTAGAGATCATTGGACAGATACGCAGTATTTT.

This clonotype was seen repeatedly, ten times or more. J is TRBJ2-3 and V is TRBV28; tentatively, D is TRBD2 (5 bases). CDR1 is MDHEN and CDR2 is SYDVKM in the germline V gene. The CDR3 is made up of 18 amino acids. V lost 5 bases and J 2 bases, leaving 23 bases between the germline ends. The CDR3 sequence: CASSRPRGERVTTDTQYF. The CDR3 nucleotides read TGTGCCAGCAGTCGCCCCCGGGGTGAGCGCGTGACCACAGATACGCAGTATTTT.

This chain connects TRBV27 to TRBJ2-5; no reliable D call. Trimming cost V 6 bases and J 0 bases, with 17 bases left between them. The CDR3 contains 16 residues. In germline, CDR1 is MNHEY, CDR2 SMNVEV (reference sequence). CDR3: CASSPPWLRNQETQYF. The CDR3 DNA follows: TGTGCCAGCAGCCCCCCCTGGTTGCGGAACCAAGAGACCCAGTACTTC.

J is TRBJ2-6 and V is TRBV5-1; TRBD1 matches 12 bases. Germline CDR1 SGHRS, CDR2 YFSETQ. With 3 bases clipped from V and 1 base from J, the junction kept 8 bases outside the gene matches. The CDR3 contains 19 residues. CDR3 region: CASSYGTGGVSSGANVLTF. As DNA, the CDR3 is TGCGCCAGCAGCTACGGGACAGGGGGCGTTTCGTCTGGGGCCAACGTCCTGACTTTC.

A few counts support this clonotype. The chain carries TRBV7-2 and TRBJ1-1, with 7 positions matching TRBD1. Germline CDR1 and CDR2: SGHTA and FQGNSA. V shed 5 bases, J shed 4 bases, and the junction held 13 bases outside the gene matches. The CDR3 length is 16 residues. CDR3 nucleotides: TGTGCCAGCAGCCCGTTTAATGTCAGGGGGGGCACTGAAGCTTTCTTT. Translation gives CASSPFNVRGGTEAFF.

The V gene is TRBV19, the J gene TRBJ1-1; D gene unclear. The CDR3 runs to 15 residues. The germline V gene has CDR1 LNHDA and CDR2 SQIVND (reference sequence). V shed 1 base and J shed 2 bases, with 11 bases lying between them. The CDR3 DNA sequence: TGTGCCAGTAGTATAGTTGGCGGTGGAAACACTGAAGCTTTCTTT. Its translation: CASSIVGGGNTEAFF.

This clonotype was observed many times. The chain recombines TRBV27 with TRBJ2-7; the D gene is possibly TRBD2 (6 bases). Trimming cost V 3 bases and J 0 bases, with 12 bases left between them. Germline CDR1 MNHEY, CDR2 SMNVEV (reference sequence). The CDR3 has 15 amino acids. This CDR3 is CASSLASESSYEQYF. The DNA of the CDR3 is TGTGCCAGCAGTTTGGCTAGCGAGAGCTCCTACGAGCAGTACTTC.

This clonotype was counted ten times or more. This chain links TRBV7-2 with TRBJ2-3; the D is unclear. The CDR3 is made up of 14 amino acids. The ends were cut back, 0 bases at V and 11 bases at J, with 15 bases in the middle. The V gene's germline CDR1 is SGHTA and CDR2 FQGNSA. The CDR3 loop reads CASSLAGRPPGQYF. The CDR3 region has the DNA TGTGCCAGCAGCTTAGCCGGTAGGCCGCCGGGGCAGTATTTT. Based on the CDR3 plus reference TRBV7-2 and TRBJ2-3, the full variable domain is GAGVSQSPSNKVTEKGKDVELRCDPISGHTALYWYRQSLGQGLEFLIYFQGNSAPDKSGLPSDRFSAERTGGSVSTLTIQRTQQEDSAVYLCASSLAGRPPGQYFGPGTRLTVL.

This clonotype was observed at least ten times. The V gene is TRBV6-1, the J gene TRBJ2-3; 11 bases align to TRBD1. The J segment lost 4 bases and the V segment lost 6 bases, leaving 6 bases of the junction unmatched. This CDR3 has 15 residues. Germline V lookup: CDR1 MNHNS, CDR2 SASEGT. The DNA of the CDR3 is TGTGCCAGCAGACTCGGGACAGGGGGTGCAGATACGCAGTATTTT. Translating gives CASRLGTGGADTQYF.

This clonotype came up many times. This chain joins TRBV4-3 and TRBJ2-1; D possibly corresponds to TRBD1 (5 bases). The ends were cut back, 0 bases at V and 8 bases at J, with 14 bases in the middle. Germline V gene lookup returns CDR1 LGHNA and CDR2 YSLEER. This CDR3 spans 15 amino acids. CDR3 nucleotide sequence: TGCGCCAGCAGCCAAGATTTCGGCAGGGCAGATGAGCAGTTCTTC. Its protein product is CASSQDFGRADEQFF.

This clonotype has just a few counts. The J gene is TRBJ1-1, the V gene TRBV7-8; D gene unclear. The CDR3 totals 12 residues. Deletions cut 1 base from V and 11 bases from J, with 11 bases between. Germline CDR1 reads SGHVS; CDR2 reads FQNEAQ. Written as DNA, the CDR3 is TGTGCCAGCAGCTTAGTTCCGGTTCGGGCTTTCTTT. The encoded protein is CASSLVPVRAFF.

This clonotype was counted between two and nine times. This chain joins TRBV4-2 and TRBJ2-3, with 10 bases lining up with TRBD2. Per germline, CDR1 LGHNA and CDR2 YNFKEQ. The CDR3 totals 16 residues. Germline trimming cut 0 bases from V and 2 bases from J; bases unmatched to any gene: 2. CDR3 nucleotide sequence: TGTGCCAGCAGCCAAGAGAGCGGGAGGGCCACAGATACGCAGTATTTT. Residues: CASSQESGRATDTQYF.